This T cell receptor beta chain was retrieved from a study of blood T cells in healthy people across ages. About the research overall: Template switching picked up about one barcoded beta molecule for each two T cells. Study-level results: A roughly linear fall in TCR beta diversity per million T cells was seen with increasing age. Greater diversity and more naive CD4+ cells were seen in long-lived donors than in aged donors.

PCR was performed a second time for about 7 to 11 cycles using a sample-barcoded 5' primer and a J-beta primer mix. Carrying 12 random nucleotides, a template-switch adaptor labeled each individual cDNA molecule. Via MiXCR, TCRdb re-called the 5' RACE reads, giving one row per CDR3 protein. The repertoire holds over 1,200,000 distinct CDR3 sequences, 55% to 75% seen once, with about 6.7% in the top ten. As regards this clonotype: Its antigen is unknown.

The germline V and J ends were trimmed by 4 bases and 4 bases, with 14 bases remaining between them. This CDR3 is built from 16 residues. The germline V gene encodes CDR1 SNHLY and CDR2 FYNNEI. The rearrangement links TRBV2 to TRBJ1-6, with no clear D. The specimen sequenced was blood. This clonotype originated in a man younger than 35 in good health. This CDR3 is CASSVRKRIYNSPLHF. CDR3 bases: TGTGCCAGCAGTGTTAGGAAGCGGATTTATAATTCACCCCTCCACTTT.